The T cell receptor beta chain under discussion was sequenced for a study of human thymus T cells (TCRdb year 2020). Regarding the research as a whole: TCR alpha and beta repertoires from roughly eight infant thymus samples and four related peripheral blood samples were characterized in the study. Donor ages ranged from about 7 to 244 days, and the cohort comprised five or six male and a couple of female infants.

With respect to this clone: Its antigen remains undetermined. Base qualities are not provided; no much larger clone lies one nucleotide away.

The immunoSEQ multiplex PCR assay was used to amplify the TCRB and TCRAD loci from a standardized amount of quality-controlled genomic DNA. The V(D)J region was spanned by amplicons of a length sufficient to cover the CDR3 and to identify V and J genes. Amplicon sequencing was performed on an Illumina platform through the commercial immunoSEQ service. The published analysis was carried out like this. Primer bias and sequencing errors were corrected as previously described, and TCRAD and TCRB definitions were based on the IMGT database. The repertoires were analysed using immunoSEQ Analyzer 3.0 and VDJTools for basic statistics, V/J segment usage, diversity estimates, rarefaction and pairwise overlap. Diversity was estimated with Chao1, ChaoE, Efron-Thisted, Shannon and inverse Simpson indices, and also on datasets down-sampled to the smallest sample. Repertoire overlap was determined by strict matching of CDR3 nucleotide sequence, V gene and J gene, and Jaccard-based multidimensional scaling clustering was applied. The table comes from immuneACCESS by way of TCRdb, which keeps in-frame sequences with V and J called. Part of the clones is missing from these tables; in studies checked, under half for an unresolved V gene and the rest for unknown reasons. From that table come the V and J calls and clone size; the DNA was used to work out D and trimming. This sample has 40,000 to 45,000 clones in its table, and approximately 95% of those were observed once. The top ten constitute over 0.1% of the sample.

Here is what the overall study found, with its caveats: On average, thymus samples gave 650,000 to 1,000,000 unique TCRB clonotypes, whereas blood samples gave roughly 80,000. Usage of V and J gene segments appeared to be biased in both the thymic and the peripheral blood repertoires.

The CDR3, cysteine through phenylalanine, is 13 amino acids long. Here the CDR3 DNA is all that survives: 39 bases in frame from base 1. V has 4 bases trimmed and J has 2 bases trimmed; junction bases matching no gene number 1. The germline V gene (reference sequence) yields WNHNN for CDR1 and SYGVQD for CDR2. In Finland, the donors were immunologically healthy infants who were having open corrective cardiac surgery for congenital heart defects. For four of the eight donors, a small roughly 0.5-1 mL aliquot of peripheral blood was collected during surgery. For blood samples, genomic DNA was extracted from all available leukocytes instead of from a fixed number of cells. ACK lysis buffer was used to clear erythrocytes from the blood, and the leukocytes were then kept as pellets at -70 degrees C. Genomic DNA was extracted from frozen cell pellets with a QIAsymphony instrument.

This receptor was obtained from a boy less than two years old with a congenital heart defect but otherwise immunologically healthy. This chain is built from TRBV10-1 and TRBJ1-1; TRBD1 aligns with 7 central bases. The sequencing input was blood. The CDR3 reads CASSGQGNTEAFF. The DNA sequence is as follows: TGCGCCAGCAGTGGACAGGGAAACACTGAAGCTTTCTTT.